The rows below give T cell receptor beta chains drawn from one sample of a study of blood T cell repertoires in COVID-19. The protocol was immunoSEQ multiplex PCR, while the TCRdb copy is restricted to in-frame clones and leaves out a portion. The profile shows tens of thousands of clones, approximately 92% of them singletons. The sample consisted of peripheral blood. These receptors were collected from a human donor with active COVID-19. The donor label of this sample is uncertain. Both conserved end residues are part of each CDR3. The D gene is left open where the match is weak. Clone size, where shown, is once, few, many, or a class for clones that have expanded.

d_call,j_call,clone_size,v_call,cdr3_length,cdr3_aa,cdr3_nt
-,TRBJ1-5,-,TRBV20-1,14,CSASWGSGNQPQHF,TGCAGTGCTAGTTGGGGCTCGGGCAATCAGCCCCAGCATTTT
TRBD1,TRBJ1-6,-,TRBV6-5,13,CASSGTANSPLHF,TGTGCCAGCAGCGGGACAGCTAATTCACCCCTCCACTTT
TRBD1,TRBJ2-3,-,TRBV2,15,CASSARQGARDTQYF,TGTGCCAGCAGTGCTCGACAGGGGGCAAGGGATACGCAGTATTTT
-,TRBJ2-7,few,TRBV19,12,CASSHRGYEQYF,TGTGCCAGTAGCCATCGGGGCTACGAGCAGTACTTC
TRBD1,TRBJ1-2,-,TRBV6-2/TRBV6-3,15,CASRPRQGDPLGYTF,TGTGCCAGCAGACCTCGACAGGGGGATCCCTTAGGCTACACCTTC
-,TRBJ1-1,-,TRBV7-2,16,CASSLQGFDMNTEAFF,TGTGCCAGCAGCTTACAGGGCTTTGACATGAACACTGAAGCTTTCTTT
-,TRBJ1-5,-,TRBV3-1/TRBV3-2,16,CASSQGWQGLGQPQHF,TGTGCCAGCAGCCAAGGTTGGCAGGGGCTTGGGCAGCCCCAGCATTTT
TRBD2,TRBJ2-3,-,TRBV9,15,CASSVGSGRVNTQYF,TGTGCCAGCAGCGTAGGTAGCGGGAGGGTTAATACGCAGTATTTT
TRBD1,TRBJ1-4,-,TRBV9,15,CASSGGTVSNEKLFF,TGTGCCAGCAGCGGAGGGACAGTCTCTAATGAAAAACTGTTTTTT
-,TRBJ1-1,-,TRBV5-8,13,CASSRQLNTEAFF,TGTGCCAGCAGCCGACAGTTGAACACTGAAGCTTTCTTT
TRBD2,TRBJ2-7,-,TRBV7-2,15,CASSRRTSGSYEQYF,TGTGCCAGCAGCCGGAGGACTAGCGGTTCCTACGAGCAGTACTTC
-,TRBJ1-2,-,TRBV28,13,CASSPGSPRGYTF,TGTGCCAGCAGCCCAGGGTCCCCCCGGGGCTACACCTTC
-,TRBJ2-2,once,TRBV28,15,CASRKLARGLGELFF,TGTGCCAGCAGAAAGTTGGCAAGGGGTCTCGGGGAGCTGTTTTTT
-,TRBJ1-3,-,TRBV4-3,17,CASSQDYRVDSGNTIYF,TGCGCCAGCAGCCAAGACTACAGGGTTGATTCTGGAAACACCATATATTTT
-,TRBJ1-3,-,TRBV28,15,CASSLDGLSGNTIYF,TGTGCCAGCAGTCTTGACGGACTCTCTGGAAACACCATATATTTT
TRBD1,TRBJ1-2,-,TRBV9,15,CASSPRQGGGVGYTF,TGTGCCAGCAGCCCAAGACAGGGGGGTGGTGTGGGCTACACCTTC
-,TRBJ2-6,-,TRBV28,15,CASSLEGAGANVLTF,TGTGCCAGCAGTTTAGAGGGTGCTGGGGCCAACGTCCTGACTTTC
-,TRBJ1-5,-,TRBV30,13,CAWSNKGNQPQHF,TGTGCCTGGAGTAATAAGGGGAATCAGCCCCAGCATTTT
TRBD1,TRBJ1-2,-,TRBV3-1/TRBV3-2,16,CASSQDRGTENYGYTF,TGTGCCAGCAGCCAAGATCGGGGGACAGAGAACTATGGCTACACCTTC
-,TRBJ2-2,-,TRBV7-8,13,CASSRDYTGELFF,TGTGCCAGCAGCCGGGACTACACCGGGGAGCTGTTTTTT
-,TRBJ2-6,-,TRBV28,15,CASSFGWTGANVLTF,TGTGCCAGCAGTTTTGGGTGGACAGGGGCCAACGTCCTGACTTTC
TRBD2,TRBJ2-5,-,TRBV28,19,CASTTRAGGYTRNQETQYF,TGTGCCAGCACCACTCGAGCGGGAGGGTATACTAGAAACCAAGAGACCCAGTACTTC
-,TRBJ2-3,once,TRBV6-5,13,CASSRGSTDTQYF,TGTGCCAGCAGTAGGGGATCCACAGATACGCAGTATTTT
TRBD1,TRBJ1-2,-,TRBV6-5,15,CASITNRGLSYGYTF,TGTGCCAGCATCACTAACAGGGGGCTGTCCTATGGCTACACCTTC
TRBD1,TRBJ1-1,-,TRBV28,16,CASKGRRTGANTEAFF,TGTGCCAGCAAAGGCCGAAGGACAGGGGCGAACACTGAAGCTTTCTTT
TRBD1,TRBJ1-4,once,TRBV23-1,17,CASSQSGTGPTNEKLFF,TGCGCCAGCAGTCAATCGGGGACAGGCCCAACTAATGAAAAACTGTTTTTT
TRBD1,TRBJ1-4,once,TRBV24-1,16,CATSTGTGGPNEKLFF,TGTGCCACCAGTACCGGGACAGGGGGACCTAATGAAAAACTGTTTTTT
-,TRBJ1-5,-,TRBV28,14,CASSLGTPNQPQHF,TGTGCCAGCAGTTTGGGGACACCAAATCAGCCCCAGCATTTT
-,TRBJ2-5,-,TRBV7-2,14,CASSSRGTKETQYF,TGTGCCAGCAGCTCCCGGGGGACGAAAGAGACCCAGTACTTC
TRBD2,TRBJ2-7,-,TRBV2,12,CASSVTGGEQYF,TGTGCCAGCAGTGTTACGGGGGGCGAGCAGTACTTC
TRBD1,TRBJ1-4,few,TRBV25-1,16,CASSPTPGQGGEKLFF,TGTGCCAGCAGTCCAACTCCGGGACAGGGGGGCGAAAAACTGTTTTTT
TRBD1,TRBJ1-1,once,TRBV28,15,CASSLTRGRDTEAFF,TGTGCCAGCAGTTTAACCAGGGGGCGCGACACTGAAGCTTTCTTT
TRBD1,TRBJ1-5,-,TRBV12-5,18,CASGLVLGQGLSNQPQHF,TGTGCTAGTGGTTTGGTACTCGGACAGGGGCTCAGCAATCAGCCCCAGCATTTT
TRBD1,TRBJ1-2,-,TRBV2,14,CASYRGAGVEGYTF,TGTGCCAGCTACAGGGGGGCAGGGGTGGAGGGCTACACCTTC
-,TRBJ2-7,-,TRBV28,14,CASSLSLLAYEQYF,TGTGCCAGCAGTTTATCCCTATTAGCCTACGAGCAGTACTTC
TRBD1,TRBJ2-6,-,TRBV5-6,19,CASSSTRTGQLSGANVLTF,TGTGCCAGCAGCTCGACCCGGACAGGTCAACTCTCTGGGGCCAACGTCCTGACTTTC
TRBD1,TRBJ1-2,-,TRBV18,15,CASSQQGQARGGYTF,TGTGCCAGCTCACAACAAGGACAGGCCCGGGGTGGCTACACCTTC
-,TRBJ2-5,once,TRBV5-1,15,CASSLASGQRETQYF,TGCGCCAGCAGCTTGGCGTCGGGACAAAGGGAGACCCAGTACTTC
TRBD1,TRBJ2-7,-,TRBV5-1,15,CASSETGQAIYEQYF,TGCGCCAGCAGCGAGACGGGACAGGCGATCTACGAGCAGTACTTC
-,TRBJ2-7,-,TRBV21-1,16,CASSKLQREGVHEQYF,TGTGCCAGCAGCAAACTCCAGCGGGAGGGCGTCCACGAGCAGTACTTC
-,TRBJ2-5,-,TRBV9,14,CASSVGAVEETQYF,TGTGCCAGCAGCGTAGGGGCCGTCGAAGAGACCCAGTACTTC
-,TRBJ1-3,few,TRBV5-4,13,CASSPTTGNTIYF,TGTGCCAGCAGCCCTACGACAGGAAACACCATATATTTT
TRBD2,TRBJ2-2,-,TRBV5-4,17,CASSFGPTSGNTGELFF,TGTGCCAGCAGCTTCGGTCCGACTAGCGGGAACACCGGGGAGCTGTTTTTT
TRBD2,TRBJ2-7,-,TRBV4-2,16,CASSQDVAGGPHEQYF,TGTGCCAGCAGCCAAGATGTTGCGGGAGGGCCCCACGAGCAGTACTTC
TRBD1,TRBJ1-1,-,TRBV28,15,CASSPPQGGSTEAFF,TGTGCCAGCAGTCCCCCCCAGGGGGGATCCACTGAAGCTTTCTTT
TRBD1,TRBJ1-2,-,TRBV2,15,CASLSPTGTGEGYTF,TGTGCCAGCCTAAGCCCTACCGGGACAGGGGAAGGCTACACCTTC
-,TRBJ1-1,-,TRBV2,11,CASREAPEAFF,TGTGCCAGCAGAGAGGCGCCTGAAGCTTTCTTT
-,TRBJ1-4,-,TRBV5-5,15,CASSLLGRSDEKLFF,TGTGCCAGCAGCTTGTTGGGCAGGTCTGATGAAAAACTGTTTTTT
-,TRBJ1-4,few,TRBV30,14,CAWSVSGMEEKLFF,TGTGCCTGGAGTGTATCAGGGATGGAAGAAAAACTGTTTTTT
-,TRBJ2-1,-,TRBV19,13,CASSIALANEQFF,TGTGCCAGTAGTATAGCCTTAGCCAATGAGCAGTTCTTC
-,TRBJ2-7,-,TRBV7-9,16,CASSYGGARSSYEQYF,TGTGCCAGCAGCTACGGAGGAGCGCGGAGCTCCTACGAGCAGTACTTC
-,TRBJ1-5,once,TRBV4-3,13,CASSQDIGRPQHF,TGCGCCAGCAGCCAAGATATCGGGAGGCCCCAGCATTTT
-,TRBJ1-4,-,TRBV19,14,CASTRQATNEKLFF,TGTGCCAGTACCCGACAGGCAACTAATGAAAAACTGTTTTTT